This T cell receptor beta chain was sequenced for a study of T cell clonality in common variable immunodeficiency. General study results and limits: Authors noted CVID clonality's cause needs subpopulation repertoire sequencing. Shared TCRbeta clones were fewer between CVID subjects than controls.

Equal genomic DNA amounts from CVID and control samples were sequenced. TCRdb's copy holds only in-frame clones and misses some; the assay was immunoSEQ multiplex PCR. This set yields over 35,000 clones and no singletons; the top ten hold approximately 0.68%. This clone was found many times. The target antigen is unknown. Both groups were predominantly of Caucasian heritage. The TCR sequence derives from a person aged 18 to 70 in good health. The sequenced sample was peripheral blood mononuclear cells.

The CDR3 loop is CASSDRGLASSYNEQFF. Partial CDR3 DNA: TGTGCCAGCAGCGACAGGGGGCTCGCGAGCTCCTACAATGAG. This sequence joins TRBV9 and TRBJ2-1; 9 positions agree with TRBD1. The read stops 3 residues short of the end of the CDR3; the missing end is completed from the germline J gene. Germline V CDR1 and CDR2: SGDLS, YYNGEE. The CDR3 has 17 amino acids. Unmatched junction bases numbered 7, after V lost 3 bases and J lost 0 bases.